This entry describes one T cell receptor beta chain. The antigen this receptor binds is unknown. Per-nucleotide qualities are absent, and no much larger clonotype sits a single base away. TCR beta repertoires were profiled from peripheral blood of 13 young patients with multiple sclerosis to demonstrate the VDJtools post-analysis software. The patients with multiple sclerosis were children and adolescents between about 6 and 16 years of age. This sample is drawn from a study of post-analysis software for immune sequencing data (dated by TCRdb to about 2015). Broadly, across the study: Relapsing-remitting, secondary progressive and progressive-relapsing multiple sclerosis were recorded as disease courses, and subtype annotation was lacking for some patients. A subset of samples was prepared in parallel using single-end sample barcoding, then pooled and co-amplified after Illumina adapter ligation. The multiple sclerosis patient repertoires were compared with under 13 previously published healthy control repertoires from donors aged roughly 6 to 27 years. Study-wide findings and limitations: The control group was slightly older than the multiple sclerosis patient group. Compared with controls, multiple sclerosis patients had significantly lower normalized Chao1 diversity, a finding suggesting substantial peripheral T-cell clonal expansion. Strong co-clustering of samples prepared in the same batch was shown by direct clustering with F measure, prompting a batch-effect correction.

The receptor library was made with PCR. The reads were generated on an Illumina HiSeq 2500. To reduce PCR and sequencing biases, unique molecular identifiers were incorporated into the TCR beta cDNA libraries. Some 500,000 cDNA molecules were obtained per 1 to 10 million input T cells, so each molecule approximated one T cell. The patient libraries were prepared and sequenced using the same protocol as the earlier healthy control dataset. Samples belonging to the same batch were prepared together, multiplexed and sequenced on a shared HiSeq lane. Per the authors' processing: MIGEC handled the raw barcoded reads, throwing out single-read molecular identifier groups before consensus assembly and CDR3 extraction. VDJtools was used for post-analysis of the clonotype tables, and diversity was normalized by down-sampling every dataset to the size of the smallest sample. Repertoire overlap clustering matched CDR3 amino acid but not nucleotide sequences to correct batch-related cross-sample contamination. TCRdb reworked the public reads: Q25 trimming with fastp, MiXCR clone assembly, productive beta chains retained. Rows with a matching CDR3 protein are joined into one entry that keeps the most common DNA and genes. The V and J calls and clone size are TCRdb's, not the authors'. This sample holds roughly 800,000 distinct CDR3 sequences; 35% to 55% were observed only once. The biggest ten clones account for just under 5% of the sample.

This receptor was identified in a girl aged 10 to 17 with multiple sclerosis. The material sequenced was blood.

The DNA sequence is TGCAGTGCTAGAGACCCACTGAGAGCAGAATACACAGATACGCAGTATTTT. This sequence encodes CSARDPLRAEYTDTQYF. The receptor chain draws on TRBV20-1 and TRBJ2-3, with the D gene call left open. The CDR3 starts with the cysteine, ends with the phenylalanine, and has 17 residues. Just the 51-base CDR3 DNA is kept, in frame starting at base 1. V sheds 0 bases and J sheds 2 bases, leaving 18 bases between their ends. For CDR1 and CDR2, the germline V gene (reference sequence) lists DFQATT and SNEGSKA.